These 11 T cell receptor beta chains share one sample of origin, sequenced in a study of long-term antiretroviral therapy in people with HIV. Version v3.0 of the immunoSEQ assay was performed at survey level. Using immunoSEQ multiplex PCR, the repertoire was profiled, and TCRdb retains in-frame clones only, with some absent. The data hold approximately 17,000 clones, with over 75% observed a single time. The sample in question was unsorted PBMCs, obtained roughly 14 months before starting antiretroviral therapy. These receptors were taken from a man between 25 and 39 years old with HIV.

The chain joins TRBV14 to TRBJ1-2; the match to TRBD1 covers 7 bases. The J segment lost 9 bases and the V segment lost 0 bases, leaving 16 bases of the junction unmatched. The germline V gene has CDR1 SGHDN and CDR2 FVKESK. This CDR3 comprises 17 residues. In DNA form, the CDR3 reads TGTGCCAGCAGCCAAGATAGAATAGGACAGGACCTTGGTAGCTACACCTTC. It encodes CASSQDRIGQDLGSYTF.

The rearrangement links TRBV5-1 to TRBJ2-2; the D gene is possibly TRBD1 (5 bases). The CDR3 is 16 amino acids. Germline CDR1 and CDR2: SGHRS and YFSETQ. Trimming left V 3 bases short and J 6 bases short, with 18 bases between. In DNA, the CDR3 is TGCGCCAGCAGCTCGCAACCGACAGTGGCCGCCGGGGAGCTGTTTTTT. Protein product: CASSSQPTVAAGELFF.

This clone came up once. The chain combines TRBV28 with TRBJ2-7, with unresolved D. The CDR3 totals 12 residues. V lost 3 bases, J lost 4 bases, and 7 bases lay in between. The V gene's germline CDR1 is MDHEN and CDR2 SYDVKM. The DNA of the CDR3 is TGTGCCAGCAGTTTCCTCCGGTACGAGCAGTACTTC. This codes for CASSFLRYEQYF. The full variable domain, rest sourced from reference TRBV28 and TRBJ2-7, is DVKVTQSSRYLVKRTGEKVFLECVQDMDHENMFWYRQDPGLGLRLIYFSYDVKMKEKGDIPEGYSVSREKKERFSLILESASTNQTSMYLCASSFLRYEQYFGPGTRLTVT.

The rearrangement links TRBV27 to TRBJ2-7; possibly TRBD2 for D (6 bases). Germline values: CDR1 MNHEY, CDR2 SMNVEV (reference sequence). This CDR3 spans 13 amino acids. V lost 0 bases, J lost 6 bases, and 9 bases lay in between. The CDR3, as DNA: TGTGCCAGCAGTTTATCTATGGGGGGCGAGCAGTACTTC. The encoded protein is CASSLSMGGEQYF.

This clone occurred once. The V and J genes are TRBV27 and TRBJ2-3; D remains ambiguous. The V gene lost 3 bases and the J gene lost 3 bases, with 7 bases spanning the gap. The CDR3 is 13 residues long. Germline CDR1 MNHEY, CDR2 SMNVEV (reference sequence). CDR3 sequence (DNA): TGTGCCAGCAGTTTTATATCAACAGATACGCAGTATTTT. Protein sequence: CASSFISTDTQYF.

In the case of this clone: A far larger clone is one nucleotide away, so this likely arose from a read error. The same CDR3 can be traced to other DNA sequences in this sample. This chain connects TRBV11-2 to TRBJ2-7, with 10 nucleotides matching TRBD2. The CDR3 has 15 residues. J gave up 1 base and V 3 bases, and 3 bases lay outside the gene matches. Per germline, CDR1 SGHAT and CDR2 FQNNGV. The CDR3 region is CASSFSGGPSYEQYF. The CDR3 bases are TGTGCCAGCAGCTTTAGCGGGGGGCCATCCTACGAGCAGTACTTC.

The chain carries TRBV30 and TRBJ1-5, with TRBD1 as a possible D gene (5 bases). CDR3 size: 13 residues. V was cut by 0 bases and J by 7 bases, with 10 bases left in between. The germline V gene encodes CDR1 GTSNPN and CDR2 SVGIG (reference sequence). CDR3 coding DNA: TGTGCCTGGAGTGTTAGAGGGGTCCAGCCCCAGCATTTT. Translating it yields CAWSVRGVQPQHF.

The chain couples TRBV27 to TRBJ2-1; tentative D call: TRBD2 (5 bases). The CDR3 runs to 15 residues. V lost 0 bases to trimming and J lost 4 bases, with 10 bases between them. Germline V lookup: CDR1 MNHEY, CDR2 SMNVEV (reference sequence). CDR3 nucleotide sequence: TGTGCCAGCAGTTTATCGCCGGACTTATACAATGAGCAGTTCTTC. Encoded protein: CASSLSPDLYNEQFF.

The gene calls are TRBV6-5 and TRBJ2-1; 15 bases line up with TRBD2. This CDR3 is built from 16 residues. CDR1 and CDR2 from the germline V gene are MNHEY and SVGAGI. Trimming cost V 4 bases and J 3 bases; bases outside gene matches: 1. DNA of the CDR3: TGTGCCAGCAGTTGGACTAGCGGGGGGGACTACAATGAGCAGTTCTTC. It specifies CASSWTSGGDYNEQFF.

This clone was seen once. The chain employs TRBV7-6 and TRBJ1-1; D unclear. The CDR3 has 13 residues. Germline V lookup: CDR1 SGHVS, CDR2 FNYEAQ. V dropped 2 bases and J dropped 1 base, with 5 bases sitting between them. As DNA, the CDR3 is TGTGCCAGCAGCTTAAGCGAGAACACTGAAGCTTTCTTT. It specifies CASSLSENTEAFF.

The V and J genes are TRBV4-2 and TRBJ2-5, with D hard to call. Germline CDR1 LGHNA, CDR2 YNFKEQ. V was shortened by 0 bases and J by 2 bases, with 7 bases between the two germline ends. CDR3 length equals 14 residues. For the CDR3, the DNA is TGTGCCAGCAGCCAAGACGACGAGCAAGAGACCCAGTACTTC. Protein: CASSQDDEQETQYF.